These 25 T cell receptor beta chains were all obtained from the same sample, sequenced in a study of shared clonotypes between healthy human individuals. Clones were read by immunoSEQ multiplex PCR, and TCRdb kept only the in-frame ones, dropping some. The sample carries approximately 95,000 clones, 67% recorded once. The sample consisted of memory CD8+ T cells sorted from blood. Subset: CD45RO+ cells pooled with CCR7-negative TemRA cells. The receptors originated from a man aged 30-40 years in good health.

This chain connects TRBV9 to TRBJ2-3; tentative D call: TRBD1 (6 bases). Germline CDR1 and CDR2: SGDLS and YYNGEE. This CDR3 is built from 15 residues. The V and J ends lost 3 bases and 3 bases respectively, with 14 bases between them. The CDR3 DNA reads TGTGCCAGCAGCGGCGATGGGGGCTCGACAGATACGCAGTATTTT. It translates to CASSGDGGSTDTQYF.

This clone has a count of ten or more. This chain connects TRBV7-9 to TRBJ2-7; TRBD1 is a possible D gene (6 bases). The V end was cut by 5 bases, the J end by 5 bases, with 13 bases between. The CDR3 covers 13 residues. The germline gives CDR1 SEHNR, CDR2 FQNEAQ (reference sequence). The CDR3: CASSTGLRNEQYF. The CDR3 coding sequence is TGTGCCAGCAGCACAGGGTTGAGAAACGAGCAGTACTTC.

The count of this clone is one. The V and J genes are TRBV11-2 and TRBJ2-7, with D possibly being TRBD1 (6 bases). In germline, CDR1 is SGHAT, CDR2 FQNNGV. V lost 7 bases, J lost 5 bases, and 18 bases lay in between. The CDR3 is 14 amino acids. In DNA form, the CDR3 reads TGTGCCAGCACCAATACAGGGAATAGGCACGAGCAGTACTTC. It translates to CASTNTGNRHEQYF.

This clone occurred once. CDR3 loop: CASRRPGQLYEQYF. CDR3 bases: TGTGCCAGCAGGCGTCCGGGACAACTTTACGAGCAGTACTTC. V usage is TRBV7-9 and J usage is TRBJ2-7; possible D gene TRBD1, 6 bases. V lost 6 bases and J 4 bases, leaving 16 bases between the germline ends. The CDR3 is made up of 14 amino acids. CDR1 and CDR2 (germline): SEHNR, FQNEAQ (reference sequence).

The gene calls are TRBV27 and TRBJ2-7; weak D call: TRBD1 (6 bases). Germline CDR1 MNHEY, CDR2 SMNVEV (reference sequence). Trimming took off 6 bases at V and 2 bases at J, with 17 bases between the two ends. CDR3 length: 15 amino acids. The CDR3, as DNA: TGTGCCAGCAGCCCCCCCGGGACACTAACCTACGAGCAGTACTTC. Its protein product is CASSPPGTLTYEQYF.

The genes are TRBV25-1 and TRBJ1-3; D remains unclear. Germline V lookup: CDR1 MGHDK, CDR2 SYGVNS. The length of the CDR3 is 14 residues. V gave up 3 bases and J gave up 8 bases, with 14 bases separating them. The CDR3 here is CASSDLGLADTIYF. CDR3 bases: TGTGCCAGCAGTGACTTAGGACTTGCGGACACCATATATTTT.

V usage is TRBV10-3 and J usage is TRBJ2-1; TRBD1 might be the D (6 bases). CDR3 length: 15 amino acids. CDR1 ENHRY and CDR2 SYGVKD come from the germline V gene. V lost 1 base to trimming and J lost 5 bases, with 12 bases between them. In nucleotides, the CDR3 is TGTGCCATCAGTGAGTTGGGACAACCTAACAATGAGCAGTTCTTC. Translating gives CAISELGQPNNEQFF.

This clone turned up a few times. The gene calls are TRBV5-4 and TRBJ2-1; 7 positions agree with TRBD2. V was pared by 5 bases and J by 7 bases, with 12 bases of the junction left unmatched. Germline V gene data show CDR1 as SGHNT and CDR2 as YYREEE (reference sequence). The CDR3 length is 15 residues. DNA for the CDR3: TGTGCCAGCAGTCCACCGGACGCGGGAGCTAATGAGCAGTTCTTC. Encoded protein: CASSPPDAGANEQFF.

This chain links TRBV21-1 with TRBJ2-5; the table calls TRBD2, which could not be checked here. TRBV21-1 is given as a pseudogene. There are 16 residues in the CDR3. DNA for the CDR3: TGTGCCAGCAGCAAAGTCTCCGCGGGAGTAGGAGAGACCCAGTACTTC. This translates into CASSKVSAGVGETQYF.

The chain has TRBV7-2 and TRBJ2-3, with a tentative D call TRBD2 (6 bases). V was trimmed by 5 bases and J by 11 bases, leaving 23 bases between them. In germline, CDR1 is SGHTA, CDR2 FQGNSA. There are 15 residues in the CDR3. CDR3 DNA sequence: TGTGCCAGCAGCCGTGGGGGGAACAGCGCACTGGGGCAGTATTTT. Amino acids: CASSRGGNSALGQYF.

The chain carries TRBV19 and TRBJ2-3, with D possibly TRBD2 on 6 matching bases. This CDR3 has 14 residues. The V end lost 1 base, the J end lost 4 bases, and 9 bases lay between the germline ends. The germline V gene encodes CDR1 LNHDA and CDR2 SQIVND (reference sequence). CDR3 amino acids: CASSIAGVSDTQYF. The CDR3 DNA is TGTGCCAGTAGTATAGCGGGAGTCTCAGATACGCAGTATTTT.

This clone was seen a handful of times. The gene calls are TRBV29-1 and TRBJ2-2, with D uncertain. The CDR3 length is 12 residues. The V gene's germline CDR1 is SQVTM and CDR2 ANQGSEA. V shed 3 bases and J shed 7 bases, with 9 bases lying between them. For the CDR3, the DNA is TGCAGCGTTGATCCAGGATTCGGGGAGCTGTTTTTT. Encoded protein: CSVDPGFGELFF.

In its sample, this clone was seen a few times. The same CDR3 is also encoded by other DNA sequences in this sample. The J gene is TRBJ2-2, the V gene TRBV5-6; D is undetermined. V shed 3 bases and J shed 7 bases, with 7 bases lying between them. Germline lookup yields CDR1 SGHDT and CDR2 YYEEEE. This CDR3 is built from 12 residues. The CDR3: CASSWSSGELFF. The CDR3 nucleotides read TGTGCCAGCAGCTGGTCGAGCGGGGAGCTGTTTTTT.

Details on this clone: The junction departs from germline at one end; a sequencing error may be responsible. The sample carries other DNA sequences with the same CDR3. The rearrangement uses TRBV7-8 and TRBJ2-7; D is possibly TRBD2 (5 bases). This CDR3 is 14 amino acids long. CDR1 is SGHVS and CDR2 is FQNEAQ in the germline V gene. The CDR3: CASSFSGSVYEQYF. The CDR3, as DNA: TGTGCTAGCAGCTTCTCGGGATCTGTATACGAGCAGTACTTC.

The chain couples TRBV7-9 to TRBJ2-1, with 8 bases fitting TRBD1. CDR1 is SEHNR and CDR2 is FQNEAQ in the germline V gene (reference sequence). The CDR3 runs to 15 residues. J gave up 7 bases and V 6 bases, and 11 bases lay outside the gene matches. The CDR3 region has the DNA TGTGCCAGCAGTCTAGCCAAATGGGACAGGAATGAGCAGTTCTTC. It encodes CASSLAKWDRNEQFF.

With respect to this clone: Other DNA sequences in the same sample also yield this CDR3. This chain connects TRBV7-6 to TRBJ2-1, with 12 bases aligning to TRBD2. The CDR3 covers 16 residues. From germline, CDR1 is SGHVS and CDR2 FNYEAQ. The V and J ends lost 4 bases and 4 bases, in that order; junction bases with no gene match: 5. The CDR3 DNA sequence: TGTGCCAGCAGCTCCCTAGCGGGAGGGCTTTACAATGAGCAGTTCTTC. It translates to CASSSLAGGLYNEQFF.

This clone turned up a few times. The chain joins TRBV5-6 to TRBJ1-3, with unresolved D. There are 16 residues in the CDR3. V lost 4 bases and J lost 0, with 14 bases in between. Per the germline V gene, CDR1 is SGHDT and CDR2 is YYEEEE. The chain's CDR3 is CASSETTWSSGNTIYF. The CDR3 DNA reads TGTGCCAGCAGCGAAACAACTTGGAGCTCTGGAAACACCATATATTTT.

This sequence joins TRBV6-5 and TRBJ2-6, with 7 bases that match TRBD1. Unmatched junction bases numbered 4, after V lost 8 bases and J lost 0 bases. CDR1 is MNHEY, CDR2 SVGAGI, per germline. This CDR3 has 15 residues. This chain's CDR3 is CASDRESSGANVLTF. The CDR3 DNA reads as TGTGCCAGCGACAGGGAGAGCTCTGGGGCCAACGTCCTGACTTTC.

The V gene is TRBV15, the J gene TRBJ1-5, with 7 positions matching TRBD1. This CDR3 comprises 15 residues. The V gene's germline CDR1 is LNHNV and CDR2 YYDKDF (reference sequence). V lost 4 bases, J lost 5 bases, and 8 bases stayed unmatched. The CDR3 DNA is TGTGCCACCAGCAACAGGGGATTAAAGCATCAGCCCCAGCATTTT. Translation gives CATSNRGLKHQPQHF.

This chain connects TRBV6-4 to TRBJ2-1; 10 bases align to TRBD2. This CDR3 comprises 16 residues. The junction had 10 bases not matched to a gene; V was cut back by 3 bases and J by 8 bases. Germline V gene sequence: CDR1 MRHNA, CDR2 SNTAGT. DNA for the CDR3: TGTGCCAGCAGTGAGCGAGCGGGAGGGCCGGGGGATGAGCAGTTCTTC. Its translation: CASSERAGGPGDEQFF.

V gene TRBV29-1 combines with J gene TRBJ1-1; D unclear. In germline, CDR1 is SQVTM, CDR2 ANQGSEA. CDR3 length: 12 amino acids. Trimming took 4 bases from V and 6 from J, leaving 12 bases between them. The CDR3 DNA follows: TGCAGCGTTGGGGTGATGGGATCTGAAGCTTTCTTT. It encodes CSVGVMGSEAFF.

In DNA, the CDR3 is TGTGCCATCAGTGAGTCGACGGAGGGGGCCAGTGGCTACACCTTC. Its translation: CAISESTEGASGYTF. The gene calls are TRBV10-3 and TRBJ1-2; 7 bases are shared with TRBD1. The germline CDR1 and CDR2 sequences are ENHRY and SYGVKD. Trimming cost V 0 bases and J 7 bases; bases outside gene matches: 8. There are 15 residues in the CDR3.

The rearrangement joins TRBV7-2 to TRBJ2-5, with 7 bases fitting TRBD1. The junction had 3 bases not matched to a gene; V was cut back by 3 bases and J by 5 bases. The CDR3 extends over 13 amino acids. Germline V CDR1 and CDR2: SGHTA, FQGNSA. This chain's CDR3 is CASSLGTVETQYF. CDR3 nucleotide sequence: TGTGCCAGCAGCTTGGGGACAGTGGAGACCCAGTACTTC.

The chain is built from TRBV13 and TRBJ2-1; 11 bases match TRBD1. CDR1 PRHDT and CDR2 FYEKMQ come from the germline V gene (reference sequence). V was clipped by 11 bases and J by 7 bases; unmatched bases: 13. The CDR3 runs to 15 residues. The CDR3 sequence: CASGGRTGGNNEQFF. As DNA, the CDR3 is TGTGCCTCCGGGGGGCGGACAGGGGGCAATAATGAGCAGTTCTTC.

The J gene is TRBJ2-3, the V gene TRBV7-9; TRBD1 might be the D (7 bases). The V gene's germline CDR1 is SEHNR and CDR2 FQNEAQ (reference sequence). This CDR3 contains 15 residues. V lost 7 bases, J lost 1 base, and 15 bases lay in between. In nucleotides, the CDR3 is TGTGCCAGCACCCCGGCCAGGGGGGGCACAGATACGCAGTATTTT. Protein product: CASTPARGGTDTQYF.